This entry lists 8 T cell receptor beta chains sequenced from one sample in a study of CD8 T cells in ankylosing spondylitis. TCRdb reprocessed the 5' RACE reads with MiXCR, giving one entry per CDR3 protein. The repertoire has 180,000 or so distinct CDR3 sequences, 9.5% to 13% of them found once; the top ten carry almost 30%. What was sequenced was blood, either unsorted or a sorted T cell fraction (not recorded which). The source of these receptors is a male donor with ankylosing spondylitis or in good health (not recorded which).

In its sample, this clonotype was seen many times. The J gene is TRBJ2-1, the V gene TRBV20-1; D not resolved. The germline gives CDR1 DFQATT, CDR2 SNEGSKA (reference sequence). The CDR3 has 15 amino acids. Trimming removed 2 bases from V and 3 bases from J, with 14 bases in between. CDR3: CSARYPGPNYNEQFF. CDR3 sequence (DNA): TGCAGTGCTAGATACCCCGGGCCTAACTACAATGAGCAGTTCTTC.

The CDR3: CASSSSGTSGLDTQYF. CDR3 DNA: TGTGCCAGCAGCAGCTCCGGGACTAGCGGATTAGATACGCAGTATTTT. The chain combines TRBV5-6 with TRBJ2-3, with 11 nucleotides matching TRBD2. The CDR3 is 16 residues long. Germline V CDR1 and CDR2: SGHDT, YYEEEE. V was clipped by 4 bases and J by 5 bases; unmatched bases: 9.

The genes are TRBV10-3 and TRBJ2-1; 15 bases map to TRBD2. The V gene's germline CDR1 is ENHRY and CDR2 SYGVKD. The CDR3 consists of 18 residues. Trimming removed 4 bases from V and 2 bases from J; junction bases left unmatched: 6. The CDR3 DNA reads TGTGCCATCAGTGCCCGGACTAGCGGGAGGGCCCCCTACAATGAGCAGTTCTTC. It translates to CAISARTSGRAPYNEQFF.

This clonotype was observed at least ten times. CDR3 nucleotides: TGTGCCAGCAGCTTAGAAGGGGGCGCGTCCTACGAGCAGTACTTC. It codes for CASSLEGGASYEQYF. The chain combines TRBV7-8 with TRBJ2-7, with 7 positions matching TRBD1. CDR3 length: 15 amino acids. The germline gives CDR1 SGHVS, CDR2 FQNEAQ. J lost 1 base, V lost 1 base, and 4 bases had no gene match.

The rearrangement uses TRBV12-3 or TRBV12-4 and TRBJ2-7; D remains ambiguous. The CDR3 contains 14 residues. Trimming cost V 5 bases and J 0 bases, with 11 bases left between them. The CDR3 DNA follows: TGTGCCAGCAGTAGGGCGGAGTTCTCCTACGAGCAGTACTTC. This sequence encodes CASSRAEFSYEQYF.

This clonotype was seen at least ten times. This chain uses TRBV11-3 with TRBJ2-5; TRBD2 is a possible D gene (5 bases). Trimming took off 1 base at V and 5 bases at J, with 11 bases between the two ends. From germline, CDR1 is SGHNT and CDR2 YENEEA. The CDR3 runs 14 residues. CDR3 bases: TGTGCCAGCAGCTTAGGGGAGTACACGGAGACCCAGTACTTC. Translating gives CASSLGEYTETQYF.

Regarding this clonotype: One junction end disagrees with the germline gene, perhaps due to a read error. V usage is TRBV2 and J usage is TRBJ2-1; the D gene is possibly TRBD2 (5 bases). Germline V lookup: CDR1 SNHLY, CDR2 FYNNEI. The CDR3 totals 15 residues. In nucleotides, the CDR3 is TGTGCCAGCAGTGATACGGGATCCTCCTACACTGAGCAGTTCTTC. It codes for CASSDTGSSYTEQFF. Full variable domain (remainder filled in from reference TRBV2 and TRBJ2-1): EPEVTQTPSHQVTQMGQEVILRCVPISNHLYFYWYRQILGQKVEFLVSFYNNEISEKSEIFDDQFSVERPDGSNFTLKIRSTKLEDSAMYFCASSDTGSSYTEQFFGPGTRLTVL.

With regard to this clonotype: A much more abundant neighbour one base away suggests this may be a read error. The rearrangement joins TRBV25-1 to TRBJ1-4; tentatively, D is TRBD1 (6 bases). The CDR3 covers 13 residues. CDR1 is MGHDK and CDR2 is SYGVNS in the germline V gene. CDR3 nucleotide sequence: TGTGCCAGCAGATCTGGGGGCGGCGAAAAACCGTTTTTT. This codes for CASRSGGGEKPFF.